This is a list of T cell receptor beta chains from one sample in a study of blood T cell repertoires in COVID-19. TCRdb keeps only in-frame clones here, not all; method: immunoSEQ multiplex PCR. Among roughly 240,000 clones listed, almost 85% were seen once. Sequenced sample: PBMCs or T cells enriched from blood (not recorded which). The receptors shown here come from a woman between 45 and 65 years old with acute COVID-19. The CDR3 runs from the conserved cysteine through the conserved F or W. The D gene is left open where the match is weak. A clone size is listed for some rows: how often the clone was seen (once, few, many), or a class if it is expanded.

d_call | j_call | clone_size | v_call | cdr3_nt | cdr3_aa
TRBD2 | TRBJ2-1 | - | TRBV5-1 | TGCGCCAGCGGTAGCGGGGGGGATCACAATGAGCAGTTCTTC | CASGSGGDHNEQFF
- | TRBJ1-1 | - | TRBV6-5 | TGTGCCAGCAGAATGACAGACGAAGCTTTCTTT | CASRMTDEAFF
- | TRBJ2-2 | - | TRBV27 | TGTGCCAGCAGTTTGACAGGGAACACCGGGGAGCTGTTTTTT | CASSLTGNTGELFF
TRBD1 | TRBJ1-6 | few | TRBV3-1/TRBV3-2 | TGTGCCAGCAGCCAAGCGGGGGACAGGCCTAATTCACCCCTCCACTTT | CASSQAGDRPNSPLHF
- | TRBJ1-2 | - | TRBV19 | TGTGCCAGTAGTATGAAGGGGGGCTACACCTTC | CASSMKGGYTF
- | TRBJ2-4 | - | TRBV5-4 | TGTGCCAGCAGCTCGGACAATTCGGGAAACATTCAGTACTTC | CASSSDNSGNIQYF
- | TRBJ1-1 | - | TRBV5-1 | TGCGCCAGCAGCTTCACAGGGAACACTGAAGCTTTCTTT | CASSFTGNTEAFF
TRBD2 | TRBJ2-1 | - | TRBV6-5 | TGTGCCAGCAGGACCGGGACTACCTACAATGAGCAGTTCTTC | CASRTGTTYNEQFF
TRBD1 | TRBJ1-1 | - | TRBV18 | TGTGCCAGCTCACCCAACGCGAGAACAGGGGGGAACACTGAAGCTTTCTTT | CASSPNARTGGNTEAFF
TRBD2 | TRBJ2-4 | - | TRBV3-1/TRBV3-2 | TGTGCCAGCAGCCAAGCGGGGGGGCCCAACATTCAGTACTTC | CASSQAGGPNIQYF
- | TRBJ1-2 | - | TRBV9 | TGTGCCAGCAGCGTAAGGGGAGGGCCCAACTATGGCTACACCTTC | CASSVRGGPNYGYTF
- | TRBJ2-1 | - | TRBV9 | TGTGCCAGCAGCGGGAGGGGTTTGAGCTCCTACAATGAGCAGTTCTTC | CASSGRGLSSYNEQFF
TRBD2 | TRBJ2-3 | - | TRBV29-1 | TGCAGCGTTGAATCGGGCGCGGGGGGAATAGATACGCAGTATTTT | CSVESGAGGIDTQYF
- | TRBJ2-3 | - | TRBV5-6 | TGTGCCAGCAGCCAGAGCACAGATACGCAGTATTTT | CASSQSTDTQYF
TRBD2 | TRBJ2-7 | - | TRBV13 | TGTGCCAGCAGCCCATCCGGGACTAGCGGGACCTACGAGCAGTACTTC | CASSPSGTSGTYEQYF
TRBD1 | TRBJ2-5 | once | TRBV7-9 | TGTGCCAGCAGCTTACAGACAGGGGGAGGTGAGACCCAGTACTTC | CASSLQTGGGETQYF
- | TRBJ1-5 | - | TRBV5-1 | TGCGCCAGCAGCTTGGAGGGGCAGCCAAATCAGCCCCAGCATTTT | CASSLEGQPNQPQHF
TRBD1 | TRBJ2-7 | - | TRBV11-2 | TGTGCCAGCAGCTTAGTGCCCGACAGGGTCTACGAGCAGTACTTC | CASSLVPDRVYEQYF